The entry below gives a single TCR beta chain sequence along with its context. Its matching antigen is unknown. Germline V lookup: CDR1 MNHNY, CDR2 SVGAGI (reference sequence). This CDR3 is 16 amino acids long. V was cut by 10 bases and J by 0 bases, with 18 bases left in between. The data were obtained in a study of cytotoxic CD8 clonotypes in ibrutinib-treated CLL. The overall study: When averaged across all of the samples, the counts came to some 250,000 productive templates and about 90,000 productive rearrangements.

Overall study findings and caveats: Clonality was higher at baseline than in age-matched healthy donors and tracked circulating CD8+ T-cell counts.

Generated by immunoSEQ multiplex PCR, the TCRdb table keeps only in-frame clones and is missing some. This table has roughly 250,000 clones, roughly 70% appearing once. This sequence was found in a human donor with chronic lymphocytic leukemia. The chain joins TRBV6-6 to TRBJ2-2; the D gene could be TRBD1 or TRBD2 (5 bases each). The sequencing here drew on PBMCs, taken after 24 months of ibrutinib treatment. The CDR3 is CATRGMSTANTGELFF. In DNA form, the CDR3 reads TGTGCCACCCGGGGCATGTCGACAGCGAACACCGGGGAGCTGTTTTTT.